Below are 24 T cell receptor beta chains sequenced from a single sample in a study of T-cell memory formation after mild COVID-19. Each CDR3 protein is one row after TCRdb ran MiXCR on the 5' RACE reads. Of about 320,000 distinct CDR3 sequences in the sample, roughly an eighth were seen once. Sequencing was done on a sample of PBMCs or a T cell subset sorted from them (not recorded which). The source is a man younger than 35 who had mild COVID-19 (a few samples of this study predate the infection). Cell type and time point are not known.

The gene calls are TRBV5-6 and TRBJ2-7, with 8 positions matching TRBD1. Per germline, CDR1 SGHDT and CDR2 YYEEEE. This CDR3 has 14 residues. J was trimmed by 3 bases and V by 4 bases; bases with no gene match: 6. This CDR3 reads CASSRPGTGYEQYV. The CDR3 DNA follows: TGTGCCAGCAGCCGTCCCGGGACAGGCTACGAGCAGTACGTC.

The table lists this clonotype with many counts. This sequence joins TRBV7-9 and TRBJ2-5, with a possible D match to TRBD1 (6 bases). V lost 5 bases and J lost 13, with 17 bases in between. This CDR3 spans 12 amino acids. The germline CDR1 and CDR2 sequences are SEHNR and FQNEAQ (reference sequence). CDR3 coding DNA: TGTGCCAGCAGCCCAGGGGTCCTCGGTCTGTACTTC. It yields the protein CASSPGVLGLYF. The full variable domain, rest sourced from reference TRBV7-9 and TRBJ2-5, is DTGVSQNPRHKITKRGQNVTFRCDPISEHNRLYWYRQTLGQGPEFLTYFQNEAQLEKSRLLSDRFSAERPKGSFSTLEIQRTEQGDSAMYLCASSPGVLGLYFGPGTRLLVL.

This clonotype showed up many times. The chain couples TRBV25-1 to TRBJ2-7, with 11 bases matching TRBD1. The CDR3 has 15 residues. Germline CDR1 is MGHDK and CDR2 is SYGVNS. V was clipped by 6 bases and J by 5 bases; unmatched bases: 9. The CDR3: CASSRWTGGYNEQYF. The CDR3 DNA reads TGTGCCAGCAGCCGCTGGACAGGGGGCTACAACGAGCAGTACTTC.

A few counts support this clonotype. This chain joins TRBV18 and TRBJ2-7; tentatively, D is TRBD1 (6 bases). CDR1 is KGHSH, CDR2 LQKENI, per germline. The CDR3 totals 16 residues. The V and J ends lost 3 bases and 3 bases respectively, with 18 bases between them. The CDR3 here is CASSPQGTPDLYEQYF. The CDR3 coding sequence is TGTGCCAGCTCACCCCAGGGGACACCCGACCTCTACGAGCAGTACTTC.

This clonotype was counted ten times or more. The chain recombines TRBV25-1 with TRBJ1-2, with D tentatively TRBD1 (5 bases). Germline V gene sequence: CDR1 MGHDK, CDR2 SYGVNS. There are 15 residues in the CDR3. V was shortened by 2 bases and J by 3 bases, with 13 bases between the two germline ends. CDR3 sequence (DNA): TGTGCCAGCAGTGAAACTGCAGAAGGGGACTATGGCTACACCTTC. Protein product: CASSETAEGDYGYTF.

V is TRBV7-8 and J is TRBJ1-3, with D possibly matching TRBD1 (6 bases). The CDR3 covers 15 residues. CDR1 is SGHVS and CDR2 is FQNEAQ in the germline V gene. V lost 5 bases, J lost 0 bases, and 11 bases lay in between. The CDR3 sequence is CASSRGQSSGNTIYF. CDR3 DNA: TGTGCCAGCAGCCGTGGACAGTCCTCTGGAAACACCATATATTTT.

J is TRBJ2-5 and V is TRBV5-6; 12 nucleotides match TRBD2. The V segment lost 3 bases and the J segment 5 bases; nucleotides outside the gene matches: 2. Germline V gives CDR1 SGHDT, CDR2 YYEEEE. There are 14 residues in the CDR3. The CDR3 is CASSSSGGDETQYF. The CDR3 DNA reads TGTGCCAGCAGCTCTAGCGGGGGGGATGAGACCCAGTACTTC.

The sample holds many counts of this clonotype. The CDR3 nucleotides read TGTGCCAGCAGCCCCCCAGGGGGGAACCATGAGCAGTTCTTC. Its translation is CASSPPGGNHEQFF. The V and J genes are TRBV7-3 and TRBJ2-1; possibly TRBD1 for D (7 bases). In germline, CDR1 is SGHTA, CDR2 FQGTGA. Trimming took 5 bases from V and 8 from J, leaving 16 bases between them. The CDR3 is 14 amino acids.

There are many counts of this clonotype. The chain is built from TRBV3-1 and TRBJ1-2, with D unresolved. The CDR3 extends over 15 amino acids. V was clipped by 0 bases and J by 5 bases, with 13 bases between them. Germline CDR1 is LGHDT and CDR2 is YNNKEL (reference sequence). The CDR3 sequence: CASSQDRSEFYGYTF. DNA for the CDR3: TGTGCCAGCAGCCAAGATCGGTCCGAGTTTTATGGCTACACCTTC.

This clonotype was recorded at least ten times. The chain links TRBV5-1 to TRBJ1-1, with D perhaps TRBD1 (5 bases). CDR1 is SGHRS and CDR2 is YFSETQ in the germline V gene. V dropped 7 bases and J dropped 1 base, with 17 bases sitting between them. CDR3 length: 15 residues. The CDR3 nucleotides read TGCGCCAGCTCGCGGCGGGGCGCAAAGAACACTGAAGCTTTCTTT. Protein: CASSRRGAKNTEAFF.

A few counts support this clonotype. This chain connects TRBV9 to TRBJ2-3; 12 bases map to TRBD2. The germline gives CDR1 SGDLS, CDR2 YYNGEE. Germline trimming cut 3 bases from V and 6 bases from J; bases unmatched to any gene: 2. CDR3 length: 14 residues. CDR3 DNA sequence: TGTGCCAGCAGCGCTACTAGCGGGGGGGATACGCAGTATTTT. Residues: CASSATSGGDTQYF.

This clonotype was detected only a few times. The chain is built from TRBV20-1 and TRBJ2-4; D is uncertain. Germline V gene data show CDR1 as DFQATT and CDR2 as SNEGSKA (reference sequence). V was clipped by 5 bases and J by 6 bases, with 5 bases between them. CDR3 length equals 10 residues. The CDR3 DNA follows: TGCAGTGCTCAAGGAAACATTCAGTACTTC. It is translated as CSAQGNIQYF.

In its sample, this clonotype was seen a few times. The chain has TRBV5-1 and TRBJ2-3; TRBD2 is a possible D gene (5 bases). V was clipped by 0 bases and J by 5 bases, with 10 bases between them. This CDR3 contains 14 residues. Germline assignment: CDR1 SGHRS and CDR2 YFSETQ. This CDR3 is CASSLGSRGDTQYF. CDR3 nucleotide sequence: TGCGCCAGCAGCTTGGGTTCTCGGGGAGATACGCAGTATTTT.

The chain is built from TRBV12-3 or TRBV12-4 and TRBJ2-3, with 13 bases lining up with TRBD2. After removal of 5 bases from V and 6 bases from J, the junction contained 14 bases not matched to a gene. This CDR3 spans 18 amino acids. The CDR3 protein is CASSPAWGLAGQRDTQYF. In nucleotides, the CDR3 is TGTGCCAGCAGTCCGGCCTGGGGACTAGCGGGGCAGAGGGATACGCAGTATTTT.

This clonotype occurred a few times. This rearrangement joins TRBV9 to TRBJ2-5; 12 bases are a match to TRBD1. Germline V gives CDR1 SGDLS, CDR2 YYNGEE. V dropped 0 bases and J dropped 5; count of bases not matched to a gene: 8. This CDR3 comprises 17 residues. The CDR3 loop reads CASSVATGTGGRETQYF. CDR3 nucleotide sequence: TGTGCCAGCAGCGTAGCTACTGGGACAGGGGGCCGGGAGACCCAGTACTTC.

Only a few counts were recorded for this clonotype. This chain connects TRBV6-1 to TRBJ2-7; the D gene is possibly TRBD1 (6 bases). The V end lost 8 bases, the J end lost 3 bases, and 20 bases lay between the germline ends. CDR3 length: 15 residues. CDR1 is MNHNS, CDR2 SASEGT, per germline. The CDR3 nucleotides are TGTGCCAGCTCAATTTCGGGCACAGGGAACTACGAGCAGTACTTC. Translation gives CASSISGTGNYEQYF.

The sample holds a few counts of this clonotype. This chain links TRBV27 with TRBJ1-6; D call uncertain. Germline CDR1 is MNHEY and CDR2 is SMNVEV (reference sequence). This CDR3 has 12 amino acids. V was clipped by 3 bases and J by 8 bases, with 5 bases between them. The CDR3 region has the DNA TGTGCCAGCAGTTTTTTTGATTCACCCCTCCACTTT. This sequence encodes CASSFFDSPLHF.

This clonotype was seen many times. The chain links TRBV10-3 to TRBJ1-5, with unresolved D. V shed 3 bases and J shed 7 bases, with 13 bases lying between them. This CDR3 has 14 amino acids. Germline loops: CDR1 ENHRY, CDR2 SYGVKD. CDR3 region: CAISDRQDGQPQHF. The CDR3 DNA reads TGTGCCATCAGTGACCGGCAGGACGGGCAGCCCCAGCATTTT.

In this sample, this clonotype turned up a few times. The chain has TRBV12-3 or TRBV12-4 and TRBJ1-5; 8 bases align to TRBD1. Trimming at V came to 7 bases and at J to 6 bases, leaving 5 bases not matched to a gene. The CDR3 contains 13 residues. In nucleotides, the CDR3 is TGTGCCAGCACCTACGACAGGGGTCAGCCCCAGCATTTT. The encoded protein is CASTYDRGQPQHF.

The chain couples TRBV20-1 to TRBJ2-3; a weak D match, TRBD2 (7 bases). Per the germline V gene, CDR1 is DFQATT and CDR2 is SNEGSKA (reference sequence). This CDR3 has 14 residues. Trimming pared 0 bases from V and 6 bases from J, leaving 13 bases between. The CDR3 nucleotides are TGCAGTGCTAGAGATGGGGGGGCCTTGGATACGCAGTATTTT. Its protein is CSARDGGALDTQYF.

J is TRBJ2-4 and V is TRBV10-2; D uncertain. CDR3 length: 12 residues. Germline assignment: CDR1 WSHSY and CDR2 SAAADI. V lost 9 bases, J lost 0 bases, and 6 bases lay in between. The CDR3 region has the DNA TGCGCCAGTTCAATAGCCAAAAACATTCAGTACTTC. Protein: CASSIAKNIQYF.

In its sample, this clonotype was seen a few times. The chain couples TRBV3-1 to TRBJ2-1, with D perhaps TRBD1 or TRBD2 (5 bases each). V was cut by 0 bases and J by 13 bases, with 13 bases left in between. Germline loops: CDR1 LGHDT, CDR2 YNNKEL (reference sequence). This CDR3 is built from 13 residues. The CDR3 DNA follows: TGTGCCAGCAGCCAAGAGGGACGTGAAAAACAGTTCTTC. It is translated as CASSQEGREKQFF.

The chain joins TRBV12-5 to TRBJ2-7, with D maybe TRBD2 (5 bases). CDR1 and CDR2 from the germline V gene are LGHNT and FRNRAP. This CDR3 spans 14 amino acids. The V end lost 0 bases, the J end lost 2 bases, and 8 bases lay between the germline ends. The DNA of the CDR3 is TGTGCTAGTGGTTTGGTGTTAGCGACCTACGAGCAGTACTTC. This translates into CASGLVLATYEQYF.

This clonotype has a handful of counts. The CDR3 nucleotides read TGTGCCAGCAGCGTAGCCGGCAGCCGTCTATCTCTGGATCACTATGGCTACACCTTC. Protein: CASSVAGSRLSLDHYGYTF. The J gene is TRBJ1-2, the V gene TRBV9; the D is unclear. The V gene's germline CDR1 is SGDLS and CDR2 YYNGEE. This CDR3 is built from 19 residues. Trimming left V 0 bases short and J 3 bases short, with 24 bases between.